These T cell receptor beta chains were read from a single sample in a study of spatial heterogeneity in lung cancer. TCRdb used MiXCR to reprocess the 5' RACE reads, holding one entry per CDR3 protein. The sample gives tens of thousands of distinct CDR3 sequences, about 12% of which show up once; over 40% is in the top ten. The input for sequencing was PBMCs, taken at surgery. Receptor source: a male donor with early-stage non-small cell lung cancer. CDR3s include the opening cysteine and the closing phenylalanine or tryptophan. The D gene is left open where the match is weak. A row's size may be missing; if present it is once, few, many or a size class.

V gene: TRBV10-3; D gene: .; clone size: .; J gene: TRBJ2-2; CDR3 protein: CAISESTTQNTGELFF; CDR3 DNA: TGTGCCATCAGTGAGTCGACGACACAGAACACCGGGGAGCTGTTTTTT
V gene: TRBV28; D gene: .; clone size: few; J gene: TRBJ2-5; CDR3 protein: CASIRAGSQETQYF; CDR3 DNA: TGTGCCAGCATTAGGGCCGGCAGCCAAGAGACCCAGTACTTC
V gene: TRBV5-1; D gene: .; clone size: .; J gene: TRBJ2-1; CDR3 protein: CASSFEVGDEQFF; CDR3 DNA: TGCGCCAGCAGCTTCGAGGTGGGGGATGAGCAGTTCTTC
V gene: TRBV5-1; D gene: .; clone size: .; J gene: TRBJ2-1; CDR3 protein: CASSPIRGGNYNEQFF; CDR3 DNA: TGCGCCAGCAGCCCTATCCGGGGCGGGAATTACAATGAGCAGTTCTTC
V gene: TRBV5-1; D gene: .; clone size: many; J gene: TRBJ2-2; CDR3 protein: CASSFGQNTGELFF; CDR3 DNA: TGCGCCAGCAGCTTCGGACAAAACACCGGGGAGCTGTTTTTT
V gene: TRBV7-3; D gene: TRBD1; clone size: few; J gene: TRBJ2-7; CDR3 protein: CASSASQGATYEQYF; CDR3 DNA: TGTGCCAGCAGCGCCTCTCAGGGGGCCACCTACGAGCAGTACTTC
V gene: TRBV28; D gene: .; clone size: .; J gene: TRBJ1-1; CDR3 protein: CASSPPGATGTEAFF; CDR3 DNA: TGTGCCAGCAGTCCTCCCGGGGCGACTGGCACTGAAGCTTTCTTT
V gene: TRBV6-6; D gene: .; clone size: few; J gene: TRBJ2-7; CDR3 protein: CASSSPGRRDEQYF; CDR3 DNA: TGTGCCAGCAGTTCGCCGGGACGGAGAGACGAGCAGTACTTC
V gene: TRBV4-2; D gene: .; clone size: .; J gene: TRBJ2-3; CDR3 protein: CASSQDHGGTRRGDTQYF; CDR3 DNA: TGTGCCAGCAGCCAAGATCACGGCGGGACCCGCCGCGGAGATACGCAGTATTTT
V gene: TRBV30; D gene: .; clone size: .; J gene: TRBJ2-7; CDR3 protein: CAWSERGPSYEQYF; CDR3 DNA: TGTGCCTGGAGTGAGAGGGGCCCCTCCTACGAGCAGTACTTC
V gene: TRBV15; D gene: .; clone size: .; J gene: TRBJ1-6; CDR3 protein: CATSPRRNSPLHF; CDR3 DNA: TGTGCCACCAGCCCCCGACGAAATTCACCCCTCCACTTT
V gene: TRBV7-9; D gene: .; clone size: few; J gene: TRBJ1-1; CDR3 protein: CASSSGGKEGEAFF; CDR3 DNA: TGTGCCAGCAGTTCAGGTGGGAAGGAAGGTGAAGCTTTCTTT
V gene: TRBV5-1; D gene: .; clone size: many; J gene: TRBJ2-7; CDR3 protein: CASSLEGGGVYEQYF; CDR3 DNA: TGCGCCAGCAGCTTGGAAGGCGGAGGTGTGTACGAGCAGTACTTC
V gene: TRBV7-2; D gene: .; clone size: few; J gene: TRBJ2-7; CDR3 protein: CASSLDGVSGSYEQYF; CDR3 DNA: TGTGCCAGCAGCTTAGACGGGGTGTCGGGGTCCTACGAGCAGTACTTC
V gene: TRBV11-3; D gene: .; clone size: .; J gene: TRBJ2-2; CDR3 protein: CASSNPETELFF; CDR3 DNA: TGTGCCAGCAGCAACCCCGAGACGGAGCTGTTTTTT
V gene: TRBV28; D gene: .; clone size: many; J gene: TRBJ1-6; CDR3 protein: CASDAGNSPLHF; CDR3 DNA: TGTGCCAGCGACGCGGGGAATTCACCCCTCCACTTT
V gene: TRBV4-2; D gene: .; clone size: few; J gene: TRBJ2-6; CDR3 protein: CASSQGNRVSGANVLTF; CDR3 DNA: TGTGCCAGCAGCCAAGGTAACAGGGTCTCTGGGGCCAACGTCCTGACTTTC
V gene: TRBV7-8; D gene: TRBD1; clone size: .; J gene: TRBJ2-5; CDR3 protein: CASSLPDRGIKETQYF; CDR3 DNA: TGTGCCAGCAGCTTGCCCGACAGGGGAATAAAGGAGACCCAGTACTTC
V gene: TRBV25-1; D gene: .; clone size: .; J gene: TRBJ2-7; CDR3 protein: CASSEYGQDGQYF; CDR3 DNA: TGTGCCAGCAGTGAATACGGCCAGGACGGGCAGTACTTC
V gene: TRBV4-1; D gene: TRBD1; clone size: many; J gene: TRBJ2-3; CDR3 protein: CASSTPSRGQGADRDTQYF; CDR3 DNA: TGCGCCAGCAGCACCCCCTCGCGTGGACAGGGGGCTGATAGAGATACGCAGTATTTT
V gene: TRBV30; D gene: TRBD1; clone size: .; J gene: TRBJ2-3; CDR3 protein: CAWSGTGKSTDTQYF; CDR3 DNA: TGTGCCTGGAGTGGGACAGGGAAGAGCACAGATACGCAGTATTTT
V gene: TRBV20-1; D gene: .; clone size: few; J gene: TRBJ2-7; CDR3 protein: CSASPGWAGARSEQYF; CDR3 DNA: TGCAGTGCTAGTCCTGGTTGGGCGGGGGCCCGATCCGAGCAGTACTTC
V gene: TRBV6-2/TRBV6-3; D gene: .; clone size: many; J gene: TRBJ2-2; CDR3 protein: CASSFSKVAGELFF; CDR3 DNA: TGTGCCAGCAGTTTCTCAAAAGTTGCCGGGGAGCTGTTTTTT
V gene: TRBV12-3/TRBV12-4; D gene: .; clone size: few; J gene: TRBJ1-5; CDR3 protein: CASRRPNQPQHF; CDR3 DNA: TGTGCCAGCAGACGGCCCAATCAGCCCCAGCATTTT
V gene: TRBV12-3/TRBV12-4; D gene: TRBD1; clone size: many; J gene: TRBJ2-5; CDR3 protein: CASSTDRGRSETQYF; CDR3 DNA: TGTGCCAGCAGTACCGACAGGGGGCGGTCCGAGACCCAGTACTTC
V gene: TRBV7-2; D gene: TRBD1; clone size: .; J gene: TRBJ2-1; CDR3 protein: CASSPWVRTGEQFF; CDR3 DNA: TGTGCCAGCTCCCCGTGGGTCAGGACAGGTGAGCAGTTCTTC
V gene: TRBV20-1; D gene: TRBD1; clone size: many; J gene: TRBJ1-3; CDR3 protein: CSAQNRGGGNTIYF; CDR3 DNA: TGCAGTGCGCAAAACAGGGGGGGAGGAAACACCATATATTTT
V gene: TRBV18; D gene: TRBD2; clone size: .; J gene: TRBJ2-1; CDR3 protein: CASSPISSGGYNEQFF; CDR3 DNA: TGTGCCAGCTCACCGATTTCTAGCGGGGGGTACAATGAGCAGTTCTTC
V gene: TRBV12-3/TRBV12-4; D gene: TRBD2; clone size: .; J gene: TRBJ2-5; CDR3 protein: CASSLTSGRETQYF; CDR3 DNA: TGTGCCAGCAGTTTAACTAGCGGGAGAGAGACCCAGTACTTC
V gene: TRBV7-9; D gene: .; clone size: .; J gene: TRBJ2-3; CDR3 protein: CASTSPLGGGTDTQYF; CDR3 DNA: TGTGCCAGCACCTCCCCTTTGGGTGGGGGGACAGATACGCAGTATTTT
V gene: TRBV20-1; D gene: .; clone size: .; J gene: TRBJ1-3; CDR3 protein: CSARDRGVAGNTIYF; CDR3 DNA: TGCAGTGCTAGAGATCGGGGGGTTGCTGGAAACACCATATATTTT
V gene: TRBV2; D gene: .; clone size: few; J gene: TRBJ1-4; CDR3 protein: CASSEWGVGEKLFF; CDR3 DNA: TGTGCCAGCAGTGAATGGGGAGTGGGTGAAAAACTGTTTTTT
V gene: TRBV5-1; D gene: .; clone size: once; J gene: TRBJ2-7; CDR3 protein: CASRTAGTVAYGQYF; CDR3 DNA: TGCGCCAGCAGAACGGCGGGGACAGTTGCTTACGGGCAGTACTTC
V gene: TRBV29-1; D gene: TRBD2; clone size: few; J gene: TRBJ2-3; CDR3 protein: CSVEARSGGTDTQYF; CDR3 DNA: TGCAGCGTTGAAGCTAGGAGCGGGGGCACAGATACGCAGTATTTT
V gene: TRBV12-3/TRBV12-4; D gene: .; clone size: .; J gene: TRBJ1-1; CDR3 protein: CASSSRMDTEAFF; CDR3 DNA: TGTGCCAGCAGCAGTCGCATGGACACTGAAGCTTTCTTT
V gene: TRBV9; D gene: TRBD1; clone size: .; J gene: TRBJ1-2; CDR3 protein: CASSPRQGALDYGYTF; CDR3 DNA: TGTGCCAGCAGCCCAAGACAGGGGGCGCTGGACTATGGCTACACCTTC
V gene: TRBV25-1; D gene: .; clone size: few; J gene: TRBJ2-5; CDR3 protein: CASSPGDWQETQYF; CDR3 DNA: TGTGCCAGCAGTCCTGGGGACTGGCAAGAGACCCAGTACTTC
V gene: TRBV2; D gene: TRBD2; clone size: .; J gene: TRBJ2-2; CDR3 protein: CASSKLTSGNAGELFF; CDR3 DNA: TGTGCCAGCAGTAAACTTACTAGCGGGAATGCCGGGGAGCTGTTTTTT
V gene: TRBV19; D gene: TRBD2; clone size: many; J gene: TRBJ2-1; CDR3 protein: CASTNGRLSSYNEQFF; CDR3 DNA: TGTGCCAGTACCAACGGGAGGCTAAGCTCCTACAATGAGCAGTTCTTC
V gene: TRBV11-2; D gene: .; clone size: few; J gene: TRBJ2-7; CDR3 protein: CASSLDPNRGQYF; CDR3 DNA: TGTGCCAGCAGCTTAGACCCAAACCGCGGGCAGTACTTC
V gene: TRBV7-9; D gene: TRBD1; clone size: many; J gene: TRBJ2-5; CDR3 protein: CASSSGQGEETQYF; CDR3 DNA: TGTGCCAGCAGCTCGGGACAGGGGGAGGAGACCCAGTACTTC
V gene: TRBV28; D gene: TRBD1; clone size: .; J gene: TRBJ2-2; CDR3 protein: CASSLSGQGWGSTGELFF; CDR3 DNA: TGTGCCAGCAGTTTATCAGGACAGGGTTGGGGAAGCACCGGGGAGCTGTTTTTT